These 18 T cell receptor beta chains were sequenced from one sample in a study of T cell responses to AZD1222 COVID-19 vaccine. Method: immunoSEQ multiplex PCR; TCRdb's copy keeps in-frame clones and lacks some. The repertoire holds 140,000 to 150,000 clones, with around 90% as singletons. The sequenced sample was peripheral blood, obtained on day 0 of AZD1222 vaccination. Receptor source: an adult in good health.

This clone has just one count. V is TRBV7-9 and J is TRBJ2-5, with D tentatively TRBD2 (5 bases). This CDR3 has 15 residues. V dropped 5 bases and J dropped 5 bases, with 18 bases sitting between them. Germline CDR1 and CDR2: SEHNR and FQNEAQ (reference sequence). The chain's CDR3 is CASSPPERSGETQYF. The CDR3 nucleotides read TGTGCCAGCAGCCCACCGGAGCGGTCGGGGGAGACCCAGTACTTC.

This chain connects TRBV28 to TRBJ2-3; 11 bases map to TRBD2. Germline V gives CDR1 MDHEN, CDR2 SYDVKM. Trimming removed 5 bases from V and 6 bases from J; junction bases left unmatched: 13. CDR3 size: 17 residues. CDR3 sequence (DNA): TGTGCCAGCAGTAACCCCGGACTAGCGGGTTTACGGGATACGCAGTATTTT. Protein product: CASSNPGLAGLRDTQYF.

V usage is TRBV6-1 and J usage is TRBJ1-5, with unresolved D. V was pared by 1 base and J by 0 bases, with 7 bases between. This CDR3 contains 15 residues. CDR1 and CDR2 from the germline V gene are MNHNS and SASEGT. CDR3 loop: CASSEDTYSNQPQHF. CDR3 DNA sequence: TGTGCCAGCAGTGAAGACACTTATAGCAATCAGCCCCAGCATTTT.

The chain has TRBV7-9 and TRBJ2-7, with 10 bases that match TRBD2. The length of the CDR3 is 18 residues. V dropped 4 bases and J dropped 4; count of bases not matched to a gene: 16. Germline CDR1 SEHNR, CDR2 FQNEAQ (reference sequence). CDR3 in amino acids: CASSSPRLSGRGAYEQYF. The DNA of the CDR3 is TGTGCCAGCAGCTCCCCCCGTTTGAGCGGGAGGGGGGCTTACGAGCAGTACTTC. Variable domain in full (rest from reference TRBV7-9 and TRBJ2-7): DTGVSQNPRHKITKRGQNVTFRCDPISEHNRLYWYRQTLGQGPEFLTYFQNEAQLEKSRLLSDRFSAERPKGSFSTLEIQRTEQGDSAMYLCASSSPRLSGRGAYEQYFGPGTRLTVT.

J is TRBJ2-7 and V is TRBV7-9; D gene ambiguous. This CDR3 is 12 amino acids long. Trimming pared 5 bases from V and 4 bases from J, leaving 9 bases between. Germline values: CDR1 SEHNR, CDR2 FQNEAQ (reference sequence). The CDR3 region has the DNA TGTGCCAGCAGCCGGTCCGTTTACGAGCAGTACTTC. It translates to CASSRSVYEQYF.

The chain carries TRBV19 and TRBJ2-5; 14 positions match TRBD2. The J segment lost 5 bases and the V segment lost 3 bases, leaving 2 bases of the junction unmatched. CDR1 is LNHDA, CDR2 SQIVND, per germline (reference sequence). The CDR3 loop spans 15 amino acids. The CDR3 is CASSIRTSGRETQYF. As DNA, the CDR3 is TGTGCCAGTAGTATTCGGACTAGCGGGAGGGAGACCCAGTACTTC. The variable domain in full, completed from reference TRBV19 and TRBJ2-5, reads DGGITQSPKYLFRKEGQNVTLSCEQNLNHDAMYWYRQDPGQGLRLIYYSQIVNDFQKGDIAEGYSVSREKKESFPLTVTSAQKNPTAFYLCASSIRTSGRETQYFGPGTRLLVL.

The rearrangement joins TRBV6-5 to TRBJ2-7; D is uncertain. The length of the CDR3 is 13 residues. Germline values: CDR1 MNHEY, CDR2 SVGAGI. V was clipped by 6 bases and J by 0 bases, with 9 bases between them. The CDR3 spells CASSDPSSYEQYF. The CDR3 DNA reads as TGTGCCAGCAGCGACCCGAGCTCCTACGAGCAGTACTTC.

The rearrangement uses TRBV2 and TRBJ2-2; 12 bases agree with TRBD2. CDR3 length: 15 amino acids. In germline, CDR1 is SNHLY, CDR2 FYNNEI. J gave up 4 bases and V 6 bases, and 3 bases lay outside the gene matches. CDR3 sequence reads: CASRSSGRATGELFF. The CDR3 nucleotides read TGTGCCAGCAGATCTAGCGGGAGGGCCACCGGGGAGCTGTTTTTT.

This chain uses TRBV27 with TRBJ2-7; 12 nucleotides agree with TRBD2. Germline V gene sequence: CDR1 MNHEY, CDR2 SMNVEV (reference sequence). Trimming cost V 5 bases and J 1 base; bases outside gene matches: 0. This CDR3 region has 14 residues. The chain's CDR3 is CASSGLAGSYEQYF. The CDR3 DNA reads TGTGCCAGCAGTGGACTAGCGGGATCCTACGAGCAGTACTTC.

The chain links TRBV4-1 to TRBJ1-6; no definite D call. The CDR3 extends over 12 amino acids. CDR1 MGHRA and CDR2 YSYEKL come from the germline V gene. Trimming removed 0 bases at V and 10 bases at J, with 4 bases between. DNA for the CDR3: TGCGCCAGCAGCCAAGAATCATCACCCCTCCACTTT. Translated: CASSQESSPLHF.

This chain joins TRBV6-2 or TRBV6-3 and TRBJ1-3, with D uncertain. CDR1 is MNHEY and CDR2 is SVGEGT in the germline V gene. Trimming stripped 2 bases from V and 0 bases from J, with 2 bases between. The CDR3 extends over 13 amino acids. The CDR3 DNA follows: TGTGCCAGCAGTTACCTCTCTGGAAACACCATATATTTT. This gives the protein CASSYLSGNTIYF.

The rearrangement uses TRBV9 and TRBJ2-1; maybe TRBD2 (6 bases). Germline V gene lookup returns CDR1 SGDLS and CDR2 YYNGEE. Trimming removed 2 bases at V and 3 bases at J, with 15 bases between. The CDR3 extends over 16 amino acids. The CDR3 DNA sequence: TGTGCCAGCAGCGTGTCGTCTAGCGTTGGCTACAATGAGCAGTTCTTC. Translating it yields CASSVSSSVGYNEQFF.

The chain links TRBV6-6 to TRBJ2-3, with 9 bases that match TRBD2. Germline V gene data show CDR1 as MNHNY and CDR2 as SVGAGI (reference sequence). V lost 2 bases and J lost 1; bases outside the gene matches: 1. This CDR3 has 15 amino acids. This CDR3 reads CASSYAGGRTDTQYF. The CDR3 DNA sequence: TGTGCCAGCAGTTACGCGGGAGGGCGCACAGATACGCAGTATTTT.

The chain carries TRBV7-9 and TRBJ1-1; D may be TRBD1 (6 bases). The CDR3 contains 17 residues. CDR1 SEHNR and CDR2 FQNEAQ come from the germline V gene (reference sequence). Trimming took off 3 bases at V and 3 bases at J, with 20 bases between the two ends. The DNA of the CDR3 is TGTGCCAGCAGCTTTATCGAGGGATCAGGGGACGACACTGAAGCTTTCTTT. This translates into CASSFIEGSGDDTEAFF. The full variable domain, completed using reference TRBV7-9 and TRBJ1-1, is DTGVSQNPRHKITKRGQNVTFRCDPISEHNRLYWYRQTLGQGPEFLTYFQNEAQLEKSRLLSDRFSAERPKGSFSTLEIQRTEQGDSAMYLCASSFIEGSGDDTEAFFGQGTRLTVV.

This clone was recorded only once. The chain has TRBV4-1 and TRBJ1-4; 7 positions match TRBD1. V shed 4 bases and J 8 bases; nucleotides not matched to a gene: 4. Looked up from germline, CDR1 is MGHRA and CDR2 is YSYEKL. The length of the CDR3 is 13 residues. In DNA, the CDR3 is TGCGCCAGCAGCCCGACAGGGCGCGAAAAACTGTTTTTT. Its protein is CASSPTGREKLFF.

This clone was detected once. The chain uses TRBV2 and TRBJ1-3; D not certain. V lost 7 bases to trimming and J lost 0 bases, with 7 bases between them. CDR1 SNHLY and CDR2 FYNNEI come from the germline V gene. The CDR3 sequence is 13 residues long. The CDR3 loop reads CASTGSSGNTIYF. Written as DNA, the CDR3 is TGTGCCAGCACCGGCAGCTCTGGAAACACCATATATTTT. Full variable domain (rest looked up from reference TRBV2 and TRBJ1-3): EPEVTQTPSHQVTQMGQEVILRCVPISNHLYFYWYRQILGQKVEFLVSFYNNEISEKSEIFDDQFSVERPDGSNFTLKIRSTKLEDSAMYFCASTGSSGNTIYFGEGSWLTVV.

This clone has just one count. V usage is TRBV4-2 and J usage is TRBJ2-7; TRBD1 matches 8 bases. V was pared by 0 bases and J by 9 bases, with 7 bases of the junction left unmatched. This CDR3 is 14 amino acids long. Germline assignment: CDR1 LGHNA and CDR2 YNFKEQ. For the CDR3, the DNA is TGTGCCAGCAGCCAAGAAATCAGGGGGCTGCGGCAGTACTTC. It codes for CASSQEIRGLRQYF.

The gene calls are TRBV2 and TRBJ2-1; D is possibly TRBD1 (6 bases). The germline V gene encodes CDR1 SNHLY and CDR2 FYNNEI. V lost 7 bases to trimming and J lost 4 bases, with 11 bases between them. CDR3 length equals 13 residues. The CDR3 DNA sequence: TGTGCCAGCACAGAAGGACAGTACAATGAGCAGTTCTTC. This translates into CASTEGQYNEQFF.